This T cell receptor (beta chain) was identified in a study of cytomegalovirus exposure and HLA in healthy donors. CDR3 length equals 15 residues. The V segment lost 6 bases and the J segment 6 bases; nucleotides outside the gene matches: 8. CDR1 is WSHSY, CDR2 SAAADI, per germline. Study results and caveats: Later analysis showed TCR association rates varying by HLA locus, highest for DRB1 and lowest for HLA-C.

The PCR employed 60 Vbeta primers together with 13 Jbeta primers. The data were produced by immunoSEQ multiplex PCR, yet TCRdb's version contains in-frame clones alone and is incomplete. The sample's table shows over 110,000 clones. Comments on this clone: No antigen is known for it.

This clonotype originated in a male donor in good health and CMV-seronegative. The rearrangement links TRBV10-2 to TRBJ1-5; 10 positions match TRBD1. Sequenced: PBMCs. The CDR3 DNA reads TGCGCCAGCAGAATTGGACAGGGGGACGGTCAGCCCCAGCATTTT. Its translation is CASRIGQGDGQPQHF.